Here is one T cell receptor beta chain with its context. The antigen remains unidentified. This sample was taken from a study of shared clonotypes between healthy human individuals. From CD4+ cells came CD45RA+ naive and CD45RA-negative memory subsets. The junction had 11 bases not matched to a gene; V was cut back by 4 bases and J by 5 bases. Germline V gives CDR1 SGHRS, CDR2 YFSETQ. The CDR3 is 15 residues long. Study-level points and caveats: All-four-donor shared clonotypes had higher generation probabilities than non-shared clonotypes did.

The data were produced by immunoSEQ multiplex PCR, yet TCRdb's version contains in-frame clones alone and is incomplete. The sample holds 1,400,000 or so clones, 98% seen once. The material sequenced was naive CD4+ T cells sorted from blood. The sample's subset: CD45RA+ positively selected. The TCR was taken from a man aged 30-40 years in good health. The genes are TRBV5-1 and TRBJ2-5; 7 nucleotides align to TRBD1. CDR3 sequence: CASSRQNRGGETQYF. CDR3 in DNA: TGCGCCAGCAGCAGACAAAACAGGGGCGGGGAGACCCAGTACTTC.